This TCR beta chain was retrieved from a study of blood T cell repertoires in COVID-19. Study context: The United States, Italy and Spain were the sources of the acute and convalescent COVID-19 samples. In each case, the material was cDNA or gDNA derived from T cells, B-cell-depleted T cells, or PBMCs.

There are 12 residues in the CDR3. Germline V gives CDR1 GTSNPN, CDR2 SVGIG (reference sequence). Trimming took off 8 bases at V and 4 bases at J, with 13 bases between the two ends. How the authors handled the data: Amplified reference gene primers provided the basis for estimating nucleated cell counts. The assay was immunoSEQ multiplex PCR, and TCRdb's table has in-frame clones only and misses some. That table gives V, J and clone size, and the DNA gave D and trimming. The repertoire holds around 70,000 clones, with 80% as singletons. The clonotype originates from a man between 65 and 79 years old who had recovered from COVID-19. V is TRBV30 and J is TRBJ2-3; D remains ambiguous. Sequenced sample: peripheral blood. The CDR3 DNA is TGTGCCGGCAGACTGGTTGCAGATACGCAGTATTTT. Protein product: CAGRLVADTQYF.